The clone carrying this T cell receptor beta chain has ten or more counts. Its antigen is not identified. As for the cDNA, it was generated by 5'RACE with 10-nucleotide random UMIs. TCRdb passed the 5' RACE reads through MiXCR, listing each CDR3 protein once. The repertoire consists of about 59,000 distinct CDR3 sequences, with over 9.5% occurring once and the leading ten covering around 10%. CDR3 length: 14 amino acids. V lost 4 bases and J lost 2, with 10 bases in between. Germline-derived CDR1 and CDR2 are MGHRA and YSYEKL. The record originates from a study of neurological immune-mediated disorders. Study observations and caveats: None of the CDR3 amino acid sequences found in expanded clones was shared across subjects. This suggests that the TCR-beta repertoires were private in all groups. Falling below healthy controls, multiple sclerosis showed the least TCR clonal expansion, while HTLV-1-associated myelopathy showed the most.

Sequencing was carried out using PBMCs. V gene TRBV4-1 combines with J gene TRBJ2-3; D not resolved. This sequence was found in a woman aged 60-70 years with HTLV-1-associated myelopathy (HAM/TSP). The chain's CDR3 is CASSPRPDTDTQYF. Written as DNA, the CDR3 is TGCGCCAGCAGCCCGCGGCCAGACACAGATACGCAGTATTTT.